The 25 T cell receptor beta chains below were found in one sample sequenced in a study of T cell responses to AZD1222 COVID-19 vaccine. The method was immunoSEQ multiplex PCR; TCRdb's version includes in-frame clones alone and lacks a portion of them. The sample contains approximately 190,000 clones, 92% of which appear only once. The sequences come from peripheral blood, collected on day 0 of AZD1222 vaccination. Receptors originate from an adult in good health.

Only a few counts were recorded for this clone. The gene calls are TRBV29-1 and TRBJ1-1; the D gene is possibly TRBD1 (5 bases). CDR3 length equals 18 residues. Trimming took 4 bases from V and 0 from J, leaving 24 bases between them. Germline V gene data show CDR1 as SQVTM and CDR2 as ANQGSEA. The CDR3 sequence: CSVVVIGAGRWMNTEAFF. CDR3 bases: TGCAGCGTTGTCGTTATCGGGGCAGGGAGGTGGATGAACACTGAAGCTTTCTTT.

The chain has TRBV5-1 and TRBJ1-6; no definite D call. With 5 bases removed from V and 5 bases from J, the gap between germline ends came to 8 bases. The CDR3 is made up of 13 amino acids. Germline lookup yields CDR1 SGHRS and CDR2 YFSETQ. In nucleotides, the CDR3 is TGCGCCAGCAGGGAACTAAATAATTCACCCCTCCACTTT. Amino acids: CASRELNNSPLHF.

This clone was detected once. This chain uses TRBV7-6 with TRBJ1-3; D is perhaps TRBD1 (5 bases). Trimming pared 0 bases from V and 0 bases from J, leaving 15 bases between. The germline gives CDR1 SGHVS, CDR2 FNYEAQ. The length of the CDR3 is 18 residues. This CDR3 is CASSLASGASSSGNTIYF. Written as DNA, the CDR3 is TGTGCCAGCAGCTTAGCGTCCGGGGCCTCCTCCTCTGGAAACACCATATATTTT.

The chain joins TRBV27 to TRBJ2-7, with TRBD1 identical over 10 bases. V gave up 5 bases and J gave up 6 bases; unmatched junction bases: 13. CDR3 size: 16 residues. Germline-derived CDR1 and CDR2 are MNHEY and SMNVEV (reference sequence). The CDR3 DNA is TGTGCCAGCAGTAACCGTGCGGGACAGGGGACCTCCGAGCAGTACTTC. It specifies CASSNRAGQGTSEQYF.

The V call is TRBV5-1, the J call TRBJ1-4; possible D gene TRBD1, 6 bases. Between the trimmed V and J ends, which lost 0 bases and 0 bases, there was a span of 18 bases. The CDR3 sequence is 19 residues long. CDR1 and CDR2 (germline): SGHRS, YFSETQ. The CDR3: CASSLGDRFSLATNEKLFF. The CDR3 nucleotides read TGCGCCAGCAGCTTGGGAGACAGGTTCAGTTTGGCAACTAATGAAAAACTGTTTTTT.

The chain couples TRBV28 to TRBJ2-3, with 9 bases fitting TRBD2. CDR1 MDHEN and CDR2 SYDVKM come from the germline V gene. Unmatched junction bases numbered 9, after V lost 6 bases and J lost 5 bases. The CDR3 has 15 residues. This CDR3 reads CASSLSGGDGDTQYF. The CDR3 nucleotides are TGTGCCAGCAGCCTTAGCGGGGGTGACGGAGATACGCAGTATTTT.

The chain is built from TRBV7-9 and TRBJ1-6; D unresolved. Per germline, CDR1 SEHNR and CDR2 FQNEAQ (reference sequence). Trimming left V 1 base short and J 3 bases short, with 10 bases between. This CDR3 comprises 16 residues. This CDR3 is CASSLDRGGYNSPLHF. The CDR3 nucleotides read TGTGCCAGCAGCTTAGACCGGGGAGGCTATAATTCACCCCTCCACTTT. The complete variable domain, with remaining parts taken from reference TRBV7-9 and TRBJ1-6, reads DTGVSQNPRHKITKRGQNVTFRCDPISEHNRLYWYRQTLGQGPEFLTYFQNEAQLEKSRLLSDRFSAERPKGSFSTLEIQRTEQGDSAMYLCASSLDRGGYNSPLHFGNGTRLTVT.

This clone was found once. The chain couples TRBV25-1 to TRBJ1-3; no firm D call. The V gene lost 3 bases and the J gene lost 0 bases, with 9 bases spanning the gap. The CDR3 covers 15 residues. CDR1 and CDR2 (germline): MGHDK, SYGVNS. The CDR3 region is CASSDPRGSGNTIYF. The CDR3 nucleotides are TGTGCCAGCAGTGATCCAAGAGGCTCTGGAAACACCATATATTTT. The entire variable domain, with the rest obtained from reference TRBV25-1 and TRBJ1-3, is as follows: EADIYQTPRYLVIGTGKKITLECSQTMGHDKMYWYQQDPGMELHLIHYSYGVNSTEKGDLSSESTVSRIRTEHFPLTLESARPSHTSQYLCASSDPRGSGNTIYFGEGSWLTVV.

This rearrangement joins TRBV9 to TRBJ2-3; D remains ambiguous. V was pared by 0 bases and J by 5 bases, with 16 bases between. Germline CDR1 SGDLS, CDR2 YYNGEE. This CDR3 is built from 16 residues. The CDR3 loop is CASSVEGPAGRDTQYF. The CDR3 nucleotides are TGTGCCAGCAGCGTAGAAGGGCCCGCCGGCAGAGATACGCAGTATTTT.

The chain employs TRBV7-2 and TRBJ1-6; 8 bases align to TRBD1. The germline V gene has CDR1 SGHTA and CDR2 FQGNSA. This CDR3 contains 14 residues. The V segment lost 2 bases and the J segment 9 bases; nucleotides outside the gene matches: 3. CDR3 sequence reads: CASSLPGGSSPLHF. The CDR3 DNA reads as TGTGCCAGCAGCTTACCAGGGGGCAGTTCACCCCTCCACTTT.

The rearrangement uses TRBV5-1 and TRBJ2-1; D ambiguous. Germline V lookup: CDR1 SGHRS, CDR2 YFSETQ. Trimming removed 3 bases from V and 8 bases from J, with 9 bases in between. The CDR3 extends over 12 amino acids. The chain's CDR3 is CASSWGGDEQFF. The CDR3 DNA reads TGCGCCAGCAGCTGGGGTGGGGATGAGCAGTTCTTC.

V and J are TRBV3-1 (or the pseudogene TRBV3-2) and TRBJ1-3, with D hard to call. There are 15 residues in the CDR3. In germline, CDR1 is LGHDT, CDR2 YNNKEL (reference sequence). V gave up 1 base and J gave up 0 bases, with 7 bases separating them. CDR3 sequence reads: CASSQVTSSGNTIYF. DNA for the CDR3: TGTGCCAGCAGCCAAGTTACTTCCTCTGGAAACACCATATATTTT.

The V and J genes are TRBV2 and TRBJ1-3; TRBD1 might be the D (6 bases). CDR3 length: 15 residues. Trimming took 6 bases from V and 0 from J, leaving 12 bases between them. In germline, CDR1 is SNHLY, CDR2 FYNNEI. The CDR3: CASRRGAGSGNTIYF. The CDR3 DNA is TGTGCCAGCAGACGGGGGGCAGGCTCTGGAAACACCATATATTTT.

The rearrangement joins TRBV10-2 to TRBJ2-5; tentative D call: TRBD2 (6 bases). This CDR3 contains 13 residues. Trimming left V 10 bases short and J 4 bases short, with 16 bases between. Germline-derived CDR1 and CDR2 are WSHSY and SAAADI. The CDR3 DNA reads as TGCGCCACCACCCTCGGGGGAGGAGAGACCCAGTACTTC. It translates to CATTLGGGETQYF.

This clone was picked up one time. The CDR3 DNA reads TGTGCCAGCAGCTCGACAGGGAATGGGAACACTGAAGCTTTCTTT. It encodes CASSSTGNGNTEAFF. This chain joins TRBV7-8 and TRBJ1-1; 7 nucleotides match TRBD1. The V segment lost 4 bases and the J segment 1 base; nucleotides outside the gene matches: 6. In germline, CDR1 is SGHVS, CDR2 FQNEAQ. This CDR3 has 15 amino acids.

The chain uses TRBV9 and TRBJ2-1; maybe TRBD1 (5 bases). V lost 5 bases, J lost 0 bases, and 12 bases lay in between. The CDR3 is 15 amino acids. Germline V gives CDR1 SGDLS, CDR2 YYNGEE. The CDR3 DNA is TGTGCCAGCAGTCCCGACAGCTACTCCTACAATGAGCAGTTCTTC. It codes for CASSPDSYSYNEQFF.

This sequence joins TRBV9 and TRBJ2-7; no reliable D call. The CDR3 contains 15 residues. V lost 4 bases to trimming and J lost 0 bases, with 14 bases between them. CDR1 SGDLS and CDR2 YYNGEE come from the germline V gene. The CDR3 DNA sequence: TGTGCCAGCAGCCCTCGGCAGGCTAGCTCCTACGAGCAGTACTTC. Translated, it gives CASSPRQASSYEQYF.

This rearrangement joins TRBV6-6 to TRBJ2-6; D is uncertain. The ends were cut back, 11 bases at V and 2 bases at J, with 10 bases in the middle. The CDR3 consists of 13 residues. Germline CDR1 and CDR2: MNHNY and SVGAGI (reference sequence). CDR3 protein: CAGRATGANVLTF. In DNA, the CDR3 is TGTGCCGGTCGGGCGACTGGGGCCAACGTCCTGACTTTC.

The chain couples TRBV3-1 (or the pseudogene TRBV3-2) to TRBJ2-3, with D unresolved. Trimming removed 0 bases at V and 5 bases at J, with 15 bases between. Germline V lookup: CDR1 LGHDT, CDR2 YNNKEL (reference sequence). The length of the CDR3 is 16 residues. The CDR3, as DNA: TGTGCCAGCAGCCAAGAGGGCCTCTCCGGGCGAGATACGCAGTATTTT. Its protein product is CASSQEGLSGRDTQYF.

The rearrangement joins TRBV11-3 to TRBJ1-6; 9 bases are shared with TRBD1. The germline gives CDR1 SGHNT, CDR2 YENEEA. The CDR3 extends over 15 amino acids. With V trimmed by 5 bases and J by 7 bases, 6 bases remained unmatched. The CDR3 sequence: CASSLSGTGNSPLHF. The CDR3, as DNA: TGTGCCAGCAGCCTCAGCGGGACAGGGAATTCACCCCTCCACTTT.

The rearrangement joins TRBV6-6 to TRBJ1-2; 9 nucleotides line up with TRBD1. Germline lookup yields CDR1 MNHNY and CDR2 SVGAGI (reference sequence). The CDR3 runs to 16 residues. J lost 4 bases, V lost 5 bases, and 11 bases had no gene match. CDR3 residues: CASSTGTGTISYGYTF. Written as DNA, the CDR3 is TGTGCCAGCAGTACAGGGACAGGGACTATTTCCTATGGCTACACCTTC.

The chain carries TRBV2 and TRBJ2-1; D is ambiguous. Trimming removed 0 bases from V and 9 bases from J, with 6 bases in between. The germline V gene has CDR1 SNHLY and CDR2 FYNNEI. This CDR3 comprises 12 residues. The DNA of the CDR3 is TGTGCCAGCAGTGAAGCGTTTAGTGAGCAGTTCTTC. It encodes CASSEAFSEQFF. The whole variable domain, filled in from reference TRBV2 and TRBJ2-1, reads EPEVTQTPSHQVTQMGQEVILRCVPISNHLYFYWYRQILGQKVEFLVSFYNNEISEKSEIFDDQFSVERPDGSNFTLKIRSTKLEDSAMYFCASSEAFSEQFFGPGTRLTVL.

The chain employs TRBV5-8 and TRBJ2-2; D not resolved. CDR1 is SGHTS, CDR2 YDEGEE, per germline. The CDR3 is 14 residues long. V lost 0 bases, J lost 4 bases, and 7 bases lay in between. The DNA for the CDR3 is TGTGCCAGCAGCTTGGCGTGGCCCACCGGGGAGCTGTTTTTT. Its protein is CASSLAWPTGELFF.

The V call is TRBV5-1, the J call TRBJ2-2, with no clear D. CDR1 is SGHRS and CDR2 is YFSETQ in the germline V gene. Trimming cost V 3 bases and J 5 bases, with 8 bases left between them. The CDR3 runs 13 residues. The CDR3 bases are TGCGCCAGCAGCTCCTTATCAACCGGGGAGCTGTTTTTT. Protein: CASSSLSTGELFF.

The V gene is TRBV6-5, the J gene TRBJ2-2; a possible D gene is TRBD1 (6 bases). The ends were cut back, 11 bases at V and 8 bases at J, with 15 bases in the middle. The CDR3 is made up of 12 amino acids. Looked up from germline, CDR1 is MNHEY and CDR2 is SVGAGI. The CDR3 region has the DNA TGTGCCGAAACAGGGATGGGGGGGGAGCTGTTTTTT. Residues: CAETGMGGELFF.